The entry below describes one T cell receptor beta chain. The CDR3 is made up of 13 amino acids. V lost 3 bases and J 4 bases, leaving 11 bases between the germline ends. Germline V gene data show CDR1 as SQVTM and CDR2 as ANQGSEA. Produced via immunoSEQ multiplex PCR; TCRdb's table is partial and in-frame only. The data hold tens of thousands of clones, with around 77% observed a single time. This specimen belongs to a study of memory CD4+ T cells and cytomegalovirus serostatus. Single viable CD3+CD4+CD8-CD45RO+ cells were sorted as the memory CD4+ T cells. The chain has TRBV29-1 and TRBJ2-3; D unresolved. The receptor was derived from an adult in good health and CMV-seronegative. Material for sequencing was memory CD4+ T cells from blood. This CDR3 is CSVDPVGADTQYF. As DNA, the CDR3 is TGCAGCGTTGACCCCGTAGGAGCAGATACGCAGTATTTT.